This T cell receptor beta chain comes out of a study of shared clonotypes between healthy human individuals. Findings of the study overall: Estimated richness values were generally larger in naive subsets than in memory subsets. Naive CD4 clonotype sharing across a few donors was about 5%.

Note on this clone: Its antigen is currently unknown.

The material for each subset, its genomic DNA, was split evenly across several immunoSEQ plates. Assay: immunoSEQ multiplex PCR; the TCRdb copy retains only in-frame clones and omits some. This table has about 1 million clones, about 76% appearing once. The sequence was collected from a man between 18 and 29 years old in good health. Specimen: memory CD4+ T cells sorted from blood. Specified subset: CD45RA-negative fraction.

The CDR3 nucleotides are TGCGCCAGCAGCCGCCAGTCTAGCGGGGGGGCAGATACGCAGTATTTT. It codes for CASSRQSSGGADTQYF. V and J are TRBV4-1 and TRBJ2-3, with TRBD2 matching 12 bases. The germline CDR1 and CDR2 sequences are MGHRA and YSYEKL. J gave up 4 bases and V 4 bases, and 6 bases lay outside the gene matches. CDR3 size: 16 residues.